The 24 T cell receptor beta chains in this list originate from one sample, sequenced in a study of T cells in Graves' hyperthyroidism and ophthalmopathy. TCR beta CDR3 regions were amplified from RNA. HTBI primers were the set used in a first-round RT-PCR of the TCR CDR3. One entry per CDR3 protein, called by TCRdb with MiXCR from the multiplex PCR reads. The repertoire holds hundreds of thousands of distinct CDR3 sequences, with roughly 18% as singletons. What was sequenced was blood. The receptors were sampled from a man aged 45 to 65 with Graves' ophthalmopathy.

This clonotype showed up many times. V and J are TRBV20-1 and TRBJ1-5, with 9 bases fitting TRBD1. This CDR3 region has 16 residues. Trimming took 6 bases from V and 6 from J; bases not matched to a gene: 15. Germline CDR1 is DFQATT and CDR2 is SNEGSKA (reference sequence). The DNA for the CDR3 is TGCAGTGCCCAGCGTACGGACAGGGGCGGCGGTCAGCCCCAGCATTTT. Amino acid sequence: CSAQRTDRGGGQPQHF.

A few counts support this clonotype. Written as DNA, the CDR3 is TGTGCCAGTAGCCAATCGACGGTCGCCTACAATGAGCAGTTCTTC. As protein: CASSQSTVAYNEQFF. The rearrangement joins TRBV19 to TRBJ2-1; D not resolved. The CDR3 contains 15 residues. Germline V gene sequence: CDR1 LNHDA, CDR2 SQIVND (reference sequence). Trimming cost V 6 bases and J 2 bases, with 14 bases left between them.

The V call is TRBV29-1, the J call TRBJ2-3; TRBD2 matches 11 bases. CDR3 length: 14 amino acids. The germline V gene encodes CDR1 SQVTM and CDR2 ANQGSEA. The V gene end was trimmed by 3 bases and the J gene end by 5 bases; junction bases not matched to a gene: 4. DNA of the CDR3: TGCAGCGTTGAGTTGCTAGCGGGAGGAGATACGCAGTATTTT. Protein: CSVELLAGGDTQYF.

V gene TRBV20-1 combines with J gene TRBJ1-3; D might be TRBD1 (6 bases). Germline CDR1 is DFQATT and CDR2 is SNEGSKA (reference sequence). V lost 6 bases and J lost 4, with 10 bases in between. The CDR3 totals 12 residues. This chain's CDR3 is CSAGGPGNTIYF. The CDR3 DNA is TGCAGTGCCGGGGGGCCGGGAAACACCATATATTTT.

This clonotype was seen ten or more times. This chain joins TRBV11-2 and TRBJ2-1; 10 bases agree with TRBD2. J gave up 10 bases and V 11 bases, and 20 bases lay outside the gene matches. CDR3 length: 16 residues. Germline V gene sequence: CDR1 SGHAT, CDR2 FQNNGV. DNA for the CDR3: TGTGCCGTCCAGCGGTTTATAACTAGCGGGGCCCTGGAGCAGTTCTTC. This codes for CAVQRFITSGALEQFF.

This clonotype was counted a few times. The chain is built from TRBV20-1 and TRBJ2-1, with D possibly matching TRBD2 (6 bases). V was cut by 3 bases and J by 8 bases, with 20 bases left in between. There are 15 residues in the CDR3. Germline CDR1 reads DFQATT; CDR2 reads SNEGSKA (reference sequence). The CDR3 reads CSARVRELPGDEQFF. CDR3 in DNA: TGCAGTGCTAGGGTGCGGGAACTACCCGGGGATGAGCAGTTCTTC.

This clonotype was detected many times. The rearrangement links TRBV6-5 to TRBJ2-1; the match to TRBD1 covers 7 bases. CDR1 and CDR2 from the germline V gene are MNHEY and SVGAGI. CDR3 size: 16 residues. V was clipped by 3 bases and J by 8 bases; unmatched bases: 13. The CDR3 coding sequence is TGTGCCAGCAGTTATCGCCCAGGGGGAAATAGGCATGAGCAGTTCTTC. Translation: CASSYRPGGNRHEQFF.

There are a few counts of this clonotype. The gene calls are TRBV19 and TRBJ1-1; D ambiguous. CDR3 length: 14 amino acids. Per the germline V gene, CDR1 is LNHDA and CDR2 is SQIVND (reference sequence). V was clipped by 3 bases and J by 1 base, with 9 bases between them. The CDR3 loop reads CASSIARTNTEAFF. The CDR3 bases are TGTGCCAGTAGTATCGCCCGGACGAACACTGAAGCTTTCTTT.

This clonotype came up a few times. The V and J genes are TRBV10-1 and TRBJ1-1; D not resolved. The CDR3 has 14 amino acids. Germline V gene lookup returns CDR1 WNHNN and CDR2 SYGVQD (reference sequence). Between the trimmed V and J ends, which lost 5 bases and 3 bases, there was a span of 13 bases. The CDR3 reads CASSSGSLHTEAFF. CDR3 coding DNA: TGCGCCAGCAGTTCGGGATCTCTGCACACTGAAGCTTTCTTT.

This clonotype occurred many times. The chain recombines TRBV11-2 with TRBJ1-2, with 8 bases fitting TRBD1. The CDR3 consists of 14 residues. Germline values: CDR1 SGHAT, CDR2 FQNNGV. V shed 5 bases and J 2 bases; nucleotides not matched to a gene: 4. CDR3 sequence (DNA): TGTGCCAGCAGCATCGACAGGGGAAACTATGGCTACACCTTC. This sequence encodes CASSIDRGNYGYTF.

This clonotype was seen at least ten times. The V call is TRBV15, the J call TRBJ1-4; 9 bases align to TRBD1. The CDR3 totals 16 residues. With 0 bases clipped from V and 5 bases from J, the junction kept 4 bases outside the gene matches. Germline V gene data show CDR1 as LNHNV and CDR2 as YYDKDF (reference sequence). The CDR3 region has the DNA TGTGCCACCAGCAGAGATCGGGGACAGGGAAATGAAAAACTGTTTTTT. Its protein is CATSRDRGQGNEKLFF.

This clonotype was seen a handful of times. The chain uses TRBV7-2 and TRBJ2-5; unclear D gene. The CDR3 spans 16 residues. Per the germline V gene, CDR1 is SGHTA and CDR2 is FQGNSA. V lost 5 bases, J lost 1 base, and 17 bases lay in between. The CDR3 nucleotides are TGTGCCAGCAGCCCCCAGCCAGGTTCATTCCAAGAGACCCAGTACTTC. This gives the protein CASSPQPGSFQETQYF.

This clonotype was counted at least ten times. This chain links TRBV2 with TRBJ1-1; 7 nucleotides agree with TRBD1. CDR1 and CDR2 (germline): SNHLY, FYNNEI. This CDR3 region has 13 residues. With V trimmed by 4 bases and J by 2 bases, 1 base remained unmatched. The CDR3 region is CASSGDRNTEAFF. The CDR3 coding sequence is TGTGCCAGCAGTGGGGACAGAAACACTGAAGCTTTCTTT.

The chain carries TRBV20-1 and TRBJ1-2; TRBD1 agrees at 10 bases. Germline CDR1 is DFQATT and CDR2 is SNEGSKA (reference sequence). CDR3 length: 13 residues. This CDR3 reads CRDDGQGGGGYTF. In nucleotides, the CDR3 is TGCAGAGACGATGGACAGGGGGGCGGAGGCTACACCTTC.

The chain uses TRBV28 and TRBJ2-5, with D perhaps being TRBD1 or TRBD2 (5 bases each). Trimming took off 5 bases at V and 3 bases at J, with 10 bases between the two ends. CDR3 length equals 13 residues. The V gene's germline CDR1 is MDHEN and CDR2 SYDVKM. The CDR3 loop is CASSRDLKETQYF. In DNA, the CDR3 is TGTGCCAGCAGTAGGGACCTGAAAGAGACCCAGTACTTC.

The chain's CDR3 is CASSHGDRGRFNYGYTF. CDR3 nucleotides: TGTGCCAGCAGTCACGGGGACAGGGGGAGGTTTAACTATGGCTACACCTTC. The chain uses TRBV6-5 and TRBJ1-2, with 11 bases lining up with TRBD1. J lost 1 base, V lost 5 bases, and 9 bases had no gene match. Germline CDR1 is MNHEY and CDR2 is SVGAGI. This CDR3 is built from 17 residues.

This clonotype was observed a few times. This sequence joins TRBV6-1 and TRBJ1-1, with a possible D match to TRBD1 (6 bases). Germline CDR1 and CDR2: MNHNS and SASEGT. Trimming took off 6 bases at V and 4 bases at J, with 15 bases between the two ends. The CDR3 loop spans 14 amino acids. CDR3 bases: TGTGCCAGCAGGGACGGGGGCGCCGGCACTGAAGCTTTCTTT. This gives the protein CASRDGGAGTEAFF.

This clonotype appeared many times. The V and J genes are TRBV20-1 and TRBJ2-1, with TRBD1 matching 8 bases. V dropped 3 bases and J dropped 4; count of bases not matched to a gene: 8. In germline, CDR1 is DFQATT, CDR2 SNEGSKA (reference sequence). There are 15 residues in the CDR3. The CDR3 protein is CSASIGQGGYNEQFF. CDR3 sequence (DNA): TGCAGTGCTAGCATAGGACAGGGAGGATACAATGAGCAGTTCTTC.

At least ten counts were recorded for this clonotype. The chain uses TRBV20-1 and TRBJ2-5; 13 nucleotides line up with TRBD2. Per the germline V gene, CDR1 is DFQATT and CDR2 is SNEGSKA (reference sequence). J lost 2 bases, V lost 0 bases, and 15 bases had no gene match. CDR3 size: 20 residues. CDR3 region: CSARDTGTSGTQGIQETQYF. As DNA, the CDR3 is TGCAGTGCTAGAGATACCGGGACTAGCGGGACCCAGGGGATTCAAGAGACCCAGTACTTC.

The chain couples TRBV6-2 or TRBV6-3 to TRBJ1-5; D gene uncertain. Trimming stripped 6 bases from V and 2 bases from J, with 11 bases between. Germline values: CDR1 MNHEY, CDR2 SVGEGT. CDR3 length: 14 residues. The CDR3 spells CASSFPGRNQPQHF. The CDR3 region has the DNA TGTGCCAGCAGCTTCCCGGGCCGCAATCAGCCCCAGCATTTT.

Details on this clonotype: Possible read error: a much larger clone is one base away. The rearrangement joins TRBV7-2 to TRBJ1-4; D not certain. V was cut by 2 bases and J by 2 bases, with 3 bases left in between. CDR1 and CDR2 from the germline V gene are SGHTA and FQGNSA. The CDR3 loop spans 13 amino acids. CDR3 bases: TGTGCCAGCAGCTTATGGACTAATGAAAAACTGTTTTTT. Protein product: CASSLWTNEKLFF.

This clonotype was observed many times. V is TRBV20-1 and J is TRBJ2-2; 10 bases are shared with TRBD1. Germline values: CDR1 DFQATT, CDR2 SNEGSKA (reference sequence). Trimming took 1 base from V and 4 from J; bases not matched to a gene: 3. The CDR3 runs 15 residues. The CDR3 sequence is CSARGQGAFTGELFF. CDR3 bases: TGCAGTGCTAGAGGACAGGGGGCCTTCACCGGGGAGCTGTTTTTT.

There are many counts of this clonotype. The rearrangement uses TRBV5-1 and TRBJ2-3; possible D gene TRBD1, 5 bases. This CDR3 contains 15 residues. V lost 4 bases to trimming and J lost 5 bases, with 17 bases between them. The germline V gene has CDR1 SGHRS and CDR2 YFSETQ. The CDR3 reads CASSPDTTSLDTQYF. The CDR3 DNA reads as TGCGCCAGCAGCCCGGACACAACCTCCCTAGATACGCAGTATTTT.

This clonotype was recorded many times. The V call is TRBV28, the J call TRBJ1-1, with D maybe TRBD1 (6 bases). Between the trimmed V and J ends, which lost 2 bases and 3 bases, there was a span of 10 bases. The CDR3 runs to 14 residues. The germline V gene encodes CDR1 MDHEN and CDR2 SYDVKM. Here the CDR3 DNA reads TGTGCCAGCAGTTTAGTGGGGGCTTACACTGAAGCTTTCTTT. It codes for CASSLVGAYTEAFF.